The 7 T cell receptor beta chains in this list originate from one sample, sequenced in a study of cytomegalovirus exposure and HLA in healthy donors. Profiled with immunoSEQ multiplex PCR; TCRdb holds only in-frame clones, not every one. The sample records around 300,000 clones, around 90% being singletons. Sequenced: PBMCs. The receptors stem from a woman in her 30s in good health and CMV-seropositive.

In this sample, this clone turned up a few times. This sequence joins TRBV5-6 and TRBJ2-2; D might be TRBD2 (5 bases). Looked up from germline, CDR1 is SGHDT and CDR2 is YYEEEE. Trimming left V 4 bases short and J 8 bases short, with 9 bases between. The length of the CDR3 is 12 residues. The CDR3 sequence: CASSTAAGELFF. Written as DNA, the CDR3 is TGTGCCAGCAGCACAGCGGCAGGGGAGCTGTTTTTT.

J is TRBJ2-7 and V is TRBV7-2; TRBD2 matches 13 bases. The V segment lost 4 bases and the J segment 1 base; nucleotides outside the gene matches: 4. The CDR3 totals 16 residues. Germline lookup yields CDR1 SGHTA and CDR2 FQGNSA. The CDR3 loop is CASSSRLAGGSYEQYF. For the CDR3, the DNA is TGTGCCAGCAGCTCTAGACTAGCGGGGGGTTCCTACGAGCAGTACTTC.

The chain uses TRBV2 and TRBJ1-2, with TRBD1 as a possible D gene (6 bases). From germline, CDR1 is SNHLY and CDR2 FYNNEI. The V gene lost 2 bases and the J gene lost 2 bases, with 12 bases spanning the gap. The CDR3 loop spans 15 amino acids. The CDR3, as DNA: TGTGCCAGCAGTGAACGTGAGAGGGGGAACTATGGCTACACCTTC. This gives the protein CASSERERGNYGYTF.

This clone occurred a few times. The chain recombines TRBV4-3 with TRBJ2-2; the match to TRBD2 covers 10 bases. V lost 2 bases, J lost 0 bases, and 9 bases stayed unmatched. There are 19 residues in the CDR3. The germline CDR1 and CDR2 sequences are LGHNA and YSLEER. The CDR3 DNA reads as TGCGCCAGCAGCCAACCTATGAGCGGGAGGGCCGCGAACACCGGGGAGCTGTTTTTT. Translation gives CASSQPMSGRAANTGELFF.

V gene TRBV9 combines with J gene TRBJ1-6; D possibly corresponds to TRBD1 (6 bases). V lost 5 bases to trimming and J lost 10 bases, with 13 bases between them. The CDR3 has 13 residues. Per the germline V gene, CDR1 is SGDLS and CDR2 is YYNGEE. The CDR3 DNA reads as TGTGCCAGCAGTAGGGGAGGGGGATCACCCCTCCACTTT. Its protein product is CASSRGGGSPLHF.

The CDR3 bases are TGTGCCAGCAGTTACAAACAGCGAATGGCCTACGAGCAGTACTTC. Translation: CASSYKQRMAYEQYF. The rearrangement uses TRBV28 and TRBJ2-7; D gene uncertain. The CDR3 is 15 residues long. Germline V gene data show CDR1 as MDHEN and CDR2 as SYDVKM. V was trimmed by 4 bases and J by 2 bases, leaving 15 bases between them.

This chain's CDR3 is CSAASTLLVRTNEKLFF. For the CDR3, the DNA is TGCAGCGCCGCATCTACGTTACTGGTACGAACTAATGAAAAACTGTTTTTT. This chain connects TRBV29-1 to TRBJ1-4; D is unclear. In germline, CDR1 is SQVTM, CDR2 ANQGSEA. Trimming pared 7 bases from V and 1 base from J, leaving 22 bases between. The CDR3 sequence is 17 residues long.